This T cell receptor (beta chain) was captured by sequencing in a study of immune evolution from preneoplasia to lung adenocarcinoma. Only a few counts were recorded for this clone. What it binds is unknown. Sequencing used immunoSEQ multiplex PCR; TCRdb keeps in-frame clones, though not all of them. Of tens of thousands of clones in the sample, approximately 71% were seen once. Overall study findings and caveats: KRAS-mutant nodules had the highest T cell clonality.

V lost 5 bases and J lost 8, with 16 bases in between. Germline V gives CDR1 SEHNR, CDR2 FQNEAQ (reference sequence). The CDR3 loop spans 14 amino acids. The specimen was FFPE invasive lung adenocarcinoma tissue. The receptor's source is a person aged 55 to 69 with lung adenocarcinoma. The chain links TRBV7-9 to TRBJ2-4, with D tentatively TRBD1 or TRBD2 (5 bases each). The CDR3 here is CASSRETGTYIQYF. CDR3 bases: TGTGCCAGCAGCAGAGAAACCGGGACGTACATTCAGTACTTC.